The rows below give T cell receptor beta chains drawn from one sample of a study of cytomegalovirus exposure and HLA in healthy donors. Only in-frame clones appear in the TCRdb table, and some are missing; sequencing was by immunoSEQ multiplex PCR. The sample has 150,000 or so clones, about 87% seen once. Sequenced material: PBMCs. All receptors derive from a woman younger than 45 in good health and CMV-seronegative. Each CDR3 is given with its conserved first and last residue. D genes are given only for firm matches. Only part of the rows carry a size: once, few, many, or a class if the clone is expanded.

V	size	D	J	CDR3	DNA
TRBV11-2	NA	TRBD1	TRBJ2-7	CASSPLTGTGDSYEQYF	TGTGCCAGCAGCCCTCTAACCGGGACAGGGGACTCCTACGAGCAGTACTTC
TRBV19	NA	NA	TRBJ1-1	CASRVNSRAFF	TGTGCCAGTAGGGTGAACTCTAGAGCTTTCTTT
TRBV5-1	NA	TRBD1	TRBJ1-1	CASSKGAATEAFF	TGCGCCAGCAGTAAGGGGGCGGCCACTGAAGCTTTCTTT
TRBV29-1	NA	TRBD2	TRBJ2-1	CSAKEASGGYNEQFF	TGCAGCGCCAAAGAGGCTAGCGGGGGGTACAATGAGCAGTTCTTC
TRBV7-2	few	NA	TRBJ1-5	CASSPPGQPQHF	TGTGCCAGCAGCCCTCCAGGGCAGCCCCAGCATTTT
TRBV2	NA	TRBD1	TRBJ1-1	CATLERDRGYTEAFF	TGTGCCACCCTCGAGCGGGACAGGGGTTACACTGAAGCTTTCTTT
TRBV5-4	NA	NA	TRBJ1-2	CASSLSQERETYGYTF	TGTGCCAGCAGCTTGAGCCAGGAACGCGAAACCTATGGCTACACCTTC
TRBV27	NA	TRBD2	TRBJ2-1	CASSLGAGGYNEQFF	TGTGCCAGCAGTTTGGGGGCGGGGGGATATAATGAGCAGTTCTTC
TRBV19	once	TRBD1	TRBJ2-7	CASSTPGQGVYEQYF	TGTGCCAGTAGTACCCCGGGACAGGGGGTGTACGAGCAGTACTTC
TRBV7-6	NA	TRBD1	TRBJ1-3	CASSFRDRDNVDTIYF	TGTGCCAGCAGCTTCCGGGACAGGGATAATGTAGACACCATATATTTT
TRBV4-1	NA	TRBD1	TRBJ2-1	CASSQVDRELYNEQFF	TGCGCCAGCAGCCAAGTGGACAGGGAACTCTACAATGAGCAGTTCTTC
TRBV6-1	NA	NA	TRBJ2-7	CASNRDRDSSYEQYF	TGTGCCAGCAACCGAGATCGCGACAGTTCCTACGAGCAGTACTTC
TRBV5-1	NA	NA	TRBJ2-2	CASSRVGANTGELFF	TGCGCCAGCAGCCGCGTGGGCGCGAACACCGGGGAGCTGTTTTTT
TRBV6-5	NA	NA	TRBJ2-1	CASRGGAGNEQFF	TGTGCCAGCAGGGGGGGGGCTGGAAATGAGCAGTTCTTC
TRBV5-1	NA	NA	TRBJ2-2	CASSLDPGTGTGELFF	TGCGCCAGCAGCTTGGATCCGGGGACTGGCACCGGGGAGCTGTTTTTT
TRBV7-8	NA	TRBD1	TRBJ1-2	CASSLAGTGNNYGYTF	TGTGCCAGCAGCTTAGCCGGGACAGGGAATAACTATGGCTACACCTTC
TRBV7-6	once	NA	TRBJ1-3	CASSFEHNSGNTIYF	TGTGCCAGCAGCTTCGAACACAACTCTGGAAACACCATATATTTT
TRBV6-6	NA	NA	TRBJ2-2	CASTNPGAGELFF	TGTGCCAGCACCAATCCCGGGGCCGGGGAGCTGTTTTTT
TRBV5-6	NA	TRBD2	TRBJ2-1	CASSYTGLAIYNEQFF	TGTGCCAGCAGCTATACGGGACTAGCGATCTACAATGAGCAGTTCTTC
TRBV27	NA	TRBD1	TRBJ1-1	CASTYTGGGTEAFF	TGTGCCAGCACCTATACAGGGGGAGGTACTGAAGCTTTCTTT
TRBV13	NA	TRBD2	TRBJ2-3	CASRPGTSGGWGTDTQYF	TGTGCCAGCAGACCCGGGACTAGCGGGGGCTGGGGCACAGATACGCAGTATTTT
TRBV6-1	NA	NA	TRBJ1-2	CASSEYDRPTGGYTF	TGTGCCAGCAGTGAATATGACAGGCCCACGGGGGGCTACACCTTC
TRBV5-5	NA	TRBD1	TRBJ2-1	CASSLGQGEQFF	TGTGCCAGCAGCCTAGGACAGGGTGAGCAGTTCTTC
TRBV10-1	NA	TRBD2	TRBJ2-3	CASGGLAGPSDTQYF	TGCGCCAGCGGGGGACTAGCGGGTCCCTCGGATACGCAGTATTTT
TRBV9	NA	NA	TRBJ1-1	CASSVDVRNTEAFF	TGTGCCAGCAGCGTAGATGTCCGTAACACTGAAGCTTTCTTT
TRBV19	NA	NA	TRBJ2-5	CASSIDSLQETQYF	TGTGCCAGTAGTATTGACAGCTTACAAGAGACCCAGTACTTC
TRBV5-5	NA	NA	TRBJ1-5	CASSLEGDYQPQHF	TGTGCCAGCAGCTTGGAGGGGGATTATCAGCCCCAGCATTTT
TRBV6-5	NA	NA	TRBJ1-1	CASSETGEAFF	TGTGCCAGCAGCGAGACGGGTGAAGCTTTCTTT
TRBV5-4	NA	NA	TRBJ1-2	CASSRIPLSQPGYGYTF	TGTGCCAGCAGCCGAATCCCACTTAGTCAGCCGGGCTATGGCTACACCTTC
TRBV5-6	NA	NA	TRBJ1-2	CASSPRGANYGYTF	TGTGCCAGCAGCCCCCGGGGAGCTAACTATGGCTACACCTTC
TRBV10-1	NA	NA	TRBJ2-1	CASSVGAGEQFF	TGCGCCAGCAGTGTAGGGGCTGGGGAGCAGTTCTTC
TRBV6-5	NA	NA	TRBJ2-1	CASRPTPGEQFF	TGTGCCAGCAGACCCACACCGGGGGAGCAGTTCTTC
TRBV5-1	NA	TRBD2	TRBJ2-2	CASSWGLAGGNTGELFF	TGCGCCAGCAGCTGGGGACTAGCGGGGGGGAACACCGGGGAGCTGTTTTTT
TRBV5-1	NA	NA	TRBJ1-2	CASRLTLEAFLDGYTF	TGCGCCAGCAGGCTCACCCTGGAAGCTTTTCTAGATGGCTACACCTTC
TRBV29-1	NA	NA	TRBJ1-2	CSVEDVRGFGRYGYTF	TGCAGCGTTGAAGATGTTCGGGGGTTTGGGAGGTATGGCTACACCTTC
TRBV27	few	NA	TRBJ1-2	CASSLFRGNYGYTF	TGTGCCAGCAGTTTATTCCGGGGTAACTATGGCTACACCTTC
TRBV15	NA	NA	TRBJ2-5	CATSRLMGRGALQETQYF	TGTGCCACCAGCCGTCTTATGGGACGGGGGGCCTTGCAAGAGACCCAGTACTTC
TRBV2	once	TRBD1	TRBJ2-1	CASSVNRGVNEQFF	TGTGCCAGCAGTGTAAACAGGGGAGTCAATGAGCAGTTCTTC
TRBV7-9	few	TRBD1	TRBJ1-2	CASSLGQGAPNYGYTF	TGTGCCAGCAGCTTGGGACAGGGCGCCCCTAACTATGGCTACACCTTC
TRBV30	NA	NA	TRBJ1-1	CAWSGGMNTEAFF	TGTGCCTGGAGCGGGGGAATGAACACTGAAGCTTTCTTT
TRBV27	NA	TRBD1	TRBJ2-7	CASRRGGPYEQYF	TGTGCCAGCAGGAGAGGGGGCCCTTACGAGCAGTACTTC
TRBV4-2	once	NA	TRBJ2-5	CASSQERLARTQETQYF	TGTGCCAGCAGCCAAGAACGGCTAGCGCGGACTCAAGAGACCCAGTACTTC
TRBV2	NA	TRBD1	TRBJ2-7	CASTEGQGGEQYF	TGTGCCAGCACCGAGGGACAGGGGGGAGAGCAGTACTTC
TRBV9	NA	NA	TRBJ1-2	CASSVEAPYRDGYTF	TGTGCCAGCAGCGTAGAAGCGCCTTACAGGGATGGCTACACCTTC
TRBV27	NA	NA	TRBJ2-4	CASSSGTKDIQYF	TGTGCCAGCAGTTCCGGGACAAAAGACATTCAGTACTTC
TRBV19	NA	TRBD2	TRBJ2-2	CASSRSGGPTGELFF	TGTGCCAGTAGTAGGAGCGGGGGGCCCACCGGGGAGCTGTTTTTT
TRBV7-8	NA	NA	TRBJ2-1	CASRRLSSYNEQFF	TGTGCCAGCAGGCGATTAAGCTCCTACAATGAGCAGTTCTTC
TRBV6-6	NA	NA	TRBJ1-1	CASTAARGTEAFF	TGTGCCAGCACCGCGGCCAGGGGCACTGAAGCTTTCTTT
TRBV27	NA	TRBD1	TRBJ2-5	CASSPDRGQAETQYF	TGTGCCAGCAGTCCAGACAGGGGGCAGGCGGAGACCCAGTACTTC
TRBV19	NA	TRBD2	TRBJ2-3	CASSTTSGGDTQYF	TGTGCCAGTAGTACGACTAGCGGGGGAGATACGCAGTATTTT
TRBV7-9	few	TRBD1	TRBJ1-4	CASSIYRGTNEKLFF	TGTGCCAGCAGCATCTACAGGGGTACTAATGAAAAACTGTTTTTT
TRBV25-1	NA	NA	TRBJ1-2	CASSERQATYGYTF	TGTGCCAGCAGTGAACGACAGGCAACCTATGGCTACACCTTC
TRBV29-1	NA	TRBD2	TRBJ2-1	CSVGLAGATRYNEQFF	TGCAGCGTAGGACTAGCGGGGGCCACCCGATACAATGAGCAGTTCTTC